Listed below are T cell receptor beta chains from one sample, sequenced in a study of blood T cell repertoires in COVID-19. Data came from immunoSEQ multiplex PCR; TCRdb stores just in-frame clones and leaves some out. The sample shows under 300,000 clones, roughly 88% of them seen only once. Input material: PBMCs or T cells enriched from blood (not recorded which). The receptors were sampled from a woman aged 40 to 50 with acute COVID-19. CDR3s include the opening cysteine and the closing phenylalanine or tryptophan. D genes are given only for firm matches. Clone size appears in some rows only: once, few, many, or a class for an expanded clone.

d_call	clone_size	v_call	j_call	cdr3_nt	cdr3_aa
NA	NA	TRBV7-9	TRBJ1-1	TGTGCCAGCAGCTTAGGCAGGGCACCCAATGGGAACACTGAAGCTTTCTTT	CASSLGRAPNGNTEAFF
NA	NA	TRBV7-9	TRBJ2-1	TGTGCCAGCAGCTCCTCCTACAGGGTCAATGAGCAGTTCTTC	CASSSSYRVNEQFF
TRBD2	NA	TRBV6-5	TRBJ2-3	TGTGCCAGCAGTCCACGGGGACTAGCGTCTTATACGCAGTATTTT	CASSPRGLASYTQYF
NA	once	TRBV12-1	TRBJ2-5	TGTGCCAGCAGCCCGTGGCGGGGGCCTAACCAAGAGACCCAGTACTTC	CASSPWRGPNQETQYF
NA	NA	TRBV28	TRBJ2-5	TGTGCCAGCAGCTCCCCGGGGGACAGCCAAGAGACCCAGTACTTC	CASSSPGDSQETQYF
TRBD1	NA	TRBV6-5	TRBJ2-2	TGTGCCAGCTTTGACAGGGGATTAACCGGGGAGCTGTTTTTT	CASFDRGLTGELFF
NA	NA	TRBV27	TRBJ1-1	TGTGCCAGCAGTCCTAGGGAGGGGGGGATTGAAGCTTTCTTT	CASSPREGGIEAFF
NA	NA	TRBV7-9	TRBJ1-4	TGTGCCAGCAGCTTAGGGATGCCGACGGGTGAAAAACTGTTTTTT	CASSLGMPTGEKLFF
TRBD1	NA	TRBV30	TRBJ1-6	TGTGCCTGGAGCAGACAGGGGTTAGGTTCACCCCTCCACTTT	CAWSRQGLGSPLHF
TRBD2	NA	TRBV7-6	TRBJ2-5	TGTGCCAGCAGCCAGGGACTAGCGGGGGGGCAAGAGACCCAGTACTTC	CASSQGLAGGQETQYF
NA	NA	TRBV9	TRBJ2-1	TGTGCCAGCAGCGGCTGGGAACTAGTGGGCCATGAGCAGTTCTTC	CASSGWELVGHEQFF
NA	few	TRBV7-9	TRBJ1-5	TGTGCCAGCAGCACGGACAGCTTCAATCAGCCCCAGCATTTT	CASSTDSFNQPQHF
TRBD1	once	TRBV7-8	TRBJ2-7	TGTGCCAGCAACTCGGGACAGGGGATGGGCGAGCAGTACTTC	CASNSGQGMGEQYF
TRBD1	NA	TRBV30	TRBJ2-4	TGTGCCTGGAGGGGACAGGGTATAACCAGAGCCAAAAACATTCAGTACTTC	CAWRGQGITRAKNIQYF
TRBD1	NA	TRBV6-2/TRBV6-3	TRBJ1-3	TGTGCCAGCAGCCCTATCCGACAGGGAAAAAAGGGAAACACCATATATTTT	CASSPIRQGKKGNTIYF
NA	NA	TRBV28	TRBJ1-5	TGTGCCAGCAGTTCCAGAAATCAGCCCCAGCATTTT	CASSSRNQPQHF
NA	NA	TRBV4-2	TRBJ2-5	TGTGCCAGCAGCCAAGGATTGCGGTCCGCAGAGACCCAGTACTTC	CASSQGLRSAETQYF
TRBD1	NA	TRBV18	TRBJ2-2	TGTGCCAGCTCACCACGGACAGGGGGTGACACCGGGGAGCTGTTTTTT	CASSPRTGGDTGELFF